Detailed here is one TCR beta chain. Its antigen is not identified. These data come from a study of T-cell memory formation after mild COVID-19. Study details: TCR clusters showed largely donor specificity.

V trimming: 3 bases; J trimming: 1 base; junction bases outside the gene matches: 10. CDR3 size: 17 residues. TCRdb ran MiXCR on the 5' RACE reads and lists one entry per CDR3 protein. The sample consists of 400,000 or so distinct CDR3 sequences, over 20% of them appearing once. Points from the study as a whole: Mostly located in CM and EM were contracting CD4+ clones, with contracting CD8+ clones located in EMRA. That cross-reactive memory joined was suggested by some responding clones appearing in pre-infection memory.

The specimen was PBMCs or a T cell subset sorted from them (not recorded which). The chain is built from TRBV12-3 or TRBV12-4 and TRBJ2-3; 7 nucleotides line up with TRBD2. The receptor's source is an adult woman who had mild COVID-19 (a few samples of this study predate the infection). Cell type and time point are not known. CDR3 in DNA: TGTGCCAGCAGTTTCCCACCGACTAGCCCGGGCACAGATACGCAGTATTTT. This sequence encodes CASSFPPTSPGTDTQYF.